This TCR beta chain stems from a study of PD-L1 blockade in urothelial cancer. Looking at the study overall: The patients first took atezolizumab in the mid-2010s, receiving 1,200 mg intravenously every 3 weeks.

Time point in this sample: peripheral blood 6 weeks after treatment start. Added to each PCR by spiking were synthetic TCR analog templates. Produced via immunoSEQ multiplex PCR; TCRdb's table is partial and in-frame only. The data hold about 90,000 clones, with approximately 82% observed a single time. The sequenced sample was PBMCs, obtained around atezolizumab (anti-PD-L1) treatment. This sequence was found in a man aged 65 to 79 with urothelial cancer.

CDR3 DNA: TGTGCCAGCAGCCCACAGGGATATGGCAAAAACATTCAGTACTTC. Translation: CASSPQGYGKNIQYF. This chain connects TRBV7-2 to TRBJ2-4; tentative D call: TRBD1 (6 bases). Between the trimmed V and J ends, which lost 5 bases and 3 bases, there was a span of 14 bases. Per the germline V gene, CDR1 is SGHTA and CDR2 is FQGNSA. The CDR3 sequence is 15 residues long.